This T cell receptor (beta chain) was profiled in a study of cytomegalovirus exposure and HLA in healthy donors. On this clone: The antigen is unknown.

The germline gives CDR1 SGHRS, CDR2 YFSETQ. This CDR3 contains 11 residues. With 0 bases removed from V and 8 bases from J, the gap between germline ends came to 3 bases. The study, taken as a whole, reports: The authors later linked a missense DCLRE1C variant to TCR beta V- and J-gene trimming. TRBV6-2, TRBV6-3 and other indistinguishable V segments were excluded.

13 Jbeta primers and 60 Vbeta primers were used for the PCR. Only in-frame clones appear in the TCRdb table, and some are missing; sequencing was by immunoSEQ multiplex PCR. The data hold about 100,000 clones, with 75% to 85% observed a single time. Input material: PBMCs. This sequence was found in a woman younger than 35 in good health and CMV-seronegative. The V call is TRBV5-1, the J call TRBJ2-1; D unresolved. The CDR3 sequence: CASSLADEQFF. In nucleotides, the CDR3 is TGCGCCAGCAGCTTGGCCGATGAGCAGTTCTTC.